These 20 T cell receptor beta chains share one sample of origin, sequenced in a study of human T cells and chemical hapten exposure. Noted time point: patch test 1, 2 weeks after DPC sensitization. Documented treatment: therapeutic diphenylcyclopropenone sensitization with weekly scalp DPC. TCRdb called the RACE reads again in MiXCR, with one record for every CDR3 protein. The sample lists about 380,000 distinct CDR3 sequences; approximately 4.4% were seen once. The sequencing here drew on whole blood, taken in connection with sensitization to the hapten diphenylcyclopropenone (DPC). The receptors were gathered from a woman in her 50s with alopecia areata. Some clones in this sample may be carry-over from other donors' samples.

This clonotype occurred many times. The CDR3 is CASSQDVGQGLHEQYF. The CDR3 DNA reads as TGCGCCAGCAGCCAAGATGTGGGACAGGGATTGCACGAGCAGTACTTC. The rearrangement links TRBV4-1 to TRBJ2-7; TRBD1 matches at 9 bases. This CDR3 region has 16 residues. With 0 bases clipped from V and 5 bases from J, the junction kept 8 bases outside the gene matches. Germline V CDR1 and CDR2: MGHRA, YSYEKL.

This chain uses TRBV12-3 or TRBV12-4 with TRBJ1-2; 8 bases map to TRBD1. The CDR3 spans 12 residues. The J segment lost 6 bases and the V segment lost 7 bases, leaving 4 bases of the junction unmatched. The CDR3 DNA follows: TGTGCCAGCACCCAGACAGGGGATGGCTACACCTTC. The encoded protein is CASTQTGDGYTF.

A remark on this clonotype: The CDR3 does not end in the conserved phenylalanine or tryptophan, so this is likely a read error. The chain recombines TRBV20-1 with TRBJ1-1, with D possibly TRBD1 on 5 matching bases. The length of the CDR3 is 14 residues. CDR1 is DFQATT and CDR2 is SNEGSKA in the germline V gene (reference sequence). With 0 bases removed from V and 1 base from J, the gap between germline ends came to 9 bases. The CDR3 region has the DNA TGCAGTGCTAGAGATCTGAGGGGGAACACTGAAGCTTTCTCT. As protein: CSARDLRGNTEAFS.

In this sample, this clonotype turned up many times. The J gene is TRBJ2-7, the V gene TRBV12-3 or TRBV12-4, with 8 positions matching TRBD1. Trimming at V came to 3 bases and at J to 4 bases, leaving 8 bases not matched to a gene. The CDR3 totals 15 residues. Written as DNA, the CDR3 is TGTGCCAGCAGTTTCGGACCGGGACAGGTTTACGAGCAGTACTTC. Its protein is CASSFGPGQVYEQYF.

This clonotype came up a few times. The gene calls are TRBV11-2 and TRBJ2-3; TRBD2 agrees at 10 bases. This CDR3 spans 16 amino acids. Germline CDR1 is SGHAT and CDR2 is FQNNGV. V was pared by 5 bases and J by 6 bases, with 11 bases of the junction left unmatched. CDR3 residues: CASSTTSGVKSDTQYF. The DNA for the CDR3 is TGTGCCAGCAGCACCACTAGCGGGGTGAAGTCGGATACGCAGTATTTT.

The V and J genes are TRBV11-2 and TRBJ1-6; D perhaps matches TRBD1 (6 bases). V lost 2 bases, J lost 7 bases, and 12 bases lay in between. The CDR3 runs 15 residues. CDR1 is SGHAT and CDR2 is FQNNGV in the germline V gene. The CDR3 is CASSLRGQHNSPLHF. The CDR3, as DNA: TGTGCCAGCAGCTTAAGAGGACAGCACAATTCACCCCTCCACTTT.

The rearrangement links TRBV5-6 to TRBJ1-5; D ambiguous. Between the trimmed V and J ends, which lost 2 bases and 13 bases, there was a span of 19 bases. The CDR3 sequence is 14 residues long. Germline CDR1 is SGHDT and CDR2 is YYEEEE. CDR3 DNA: TGTGCCAGCAGCTTCGGATCGGCCTTTAAGGATCAGCATTTT. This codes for CASSFGSAFKDQHF.

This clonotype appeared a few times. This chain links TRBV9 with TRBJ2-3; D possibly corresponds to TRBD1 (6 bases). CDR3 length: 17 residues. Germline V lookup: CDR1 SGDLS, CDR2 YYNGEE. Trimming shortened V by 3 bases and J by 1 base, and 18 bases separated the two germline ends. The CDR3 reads CASSGLSTGFGTDTQYF. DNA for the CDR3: TGTGCCAGCAGCGGACTTTCAACAGGGTTCGGCACAGATACGCAGTATTTT.

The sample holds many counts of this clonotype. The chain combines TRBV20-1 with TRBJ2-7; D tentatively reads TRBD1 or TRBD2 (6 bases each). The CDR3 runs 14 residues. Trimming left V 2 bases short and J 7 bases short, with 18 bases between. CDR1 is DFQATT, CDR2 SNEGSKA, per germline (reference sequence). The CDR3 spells CSARNPQGREEQYF. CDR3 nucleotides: TGCAGTGCTAGAAACCCACAGGGTCGGGAGGAGCAGTACTTC.

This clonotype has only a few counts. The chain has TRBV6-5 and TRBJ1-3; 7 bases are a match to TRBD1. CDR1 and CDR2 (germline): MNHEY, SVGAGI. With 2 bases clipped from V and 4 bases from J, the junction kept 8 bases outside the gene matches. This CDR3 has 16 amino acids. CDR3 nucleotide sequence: TGTGCCAGCAGTTACCGTATGACAGGGTCCGGAAACACCATATATTTT. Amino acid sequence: CASSYRMTGSGNTIYF.

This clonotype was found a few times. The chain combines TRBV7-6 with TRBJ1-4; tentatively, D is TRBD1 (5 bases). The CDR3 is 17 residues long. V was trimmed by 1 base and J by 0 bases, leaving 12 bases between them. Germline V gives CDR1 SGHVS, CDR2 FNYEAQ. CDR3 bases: TGTGCCAGCAGCTTAGGGGCAGGGTCTTCAACTAATGAAAAACTGTTTTTT. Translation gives CASSLGAGSSTNEKLFF.

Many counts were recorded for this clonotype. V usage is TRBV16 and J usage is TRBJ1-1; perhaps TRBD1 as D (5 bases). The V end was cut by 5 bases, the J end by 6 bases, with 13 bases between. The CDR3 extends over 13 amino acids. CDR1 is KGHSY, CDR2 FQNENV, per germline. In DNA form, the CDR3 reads TGTGCCAGCAGCGGGGGGGGGAAACCTGAAGCTTTCTTT. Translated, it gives CASSGGGKPEAFF.

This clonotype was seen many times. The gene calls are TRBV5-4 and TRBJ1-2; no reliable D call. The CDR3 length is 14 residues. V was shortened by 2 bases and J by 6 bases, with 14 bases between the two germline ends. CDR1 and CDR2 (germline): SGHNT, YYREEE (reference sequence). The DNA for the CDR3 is TGTGCCAGCAGCTTAGCAGGCGTTAGGGATGGCTACACCTTC. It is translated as CASSLAGVRDGYTF.

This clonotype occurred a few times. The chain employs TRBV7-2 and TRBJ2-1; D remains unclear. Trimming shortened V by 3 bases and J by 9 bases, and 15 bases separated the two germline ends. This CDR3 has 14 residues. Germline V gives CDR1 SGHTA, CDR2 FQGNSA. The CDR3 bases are TGTGCCAGCAGCTTCTCAGGCCCACGACCTGAGCAGTTCTTC. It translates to CASSFSGPRPEQFF.

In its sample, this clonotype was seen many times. This CDR3 is CASSEEAGSNQPQHF. CDR3 nucleotide sequence: TGTGCCAGCAGTGAAGAAGCAGGTAGCAATCAGCCCCAGCATTTT. The chain uses TRBV6-1 and TRBJ1-5; D uncertain. Looked up from germline, CDR1 is MNHNS and CDR2 is SASEGT. CDR3 size: 15 residues. V was shortened by 1 base and J by 0 bases, with 7 bases between the two germline ends.

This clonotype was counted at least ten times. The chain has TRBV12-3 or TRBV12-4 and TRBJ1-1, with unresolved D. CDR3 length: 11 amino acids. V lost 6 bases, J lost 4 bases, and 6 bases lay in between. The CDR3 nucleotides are TGTGCCAGCAGCTCGAGCACTGAAGCTTTCTTT. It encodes CASSSSTEAFF.

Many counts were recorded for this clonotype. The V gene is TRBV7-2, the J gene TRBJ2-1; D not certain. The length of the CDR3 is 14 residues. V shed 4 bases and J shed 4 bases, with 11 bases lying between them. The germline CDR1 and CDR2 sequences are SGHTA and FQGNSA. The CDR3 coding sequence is TGTGCCAGCAGCTCCTTAAGCCTTTACAATGAGCAGTTCTTC. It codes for CASSSLSLYNEQFF. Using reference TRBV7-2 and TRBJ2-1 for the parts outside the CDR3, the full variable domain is GAGVSQSPSNKVTEKGKDVELRCDPISGHTALYWYRQSLGQGLEFLIYFQGNSAPDKSGLPSDRFSAERTGGSVSTLTIQRTQQEDSAVYLCASSSLSLYNEQFFGPGTRLTVL.

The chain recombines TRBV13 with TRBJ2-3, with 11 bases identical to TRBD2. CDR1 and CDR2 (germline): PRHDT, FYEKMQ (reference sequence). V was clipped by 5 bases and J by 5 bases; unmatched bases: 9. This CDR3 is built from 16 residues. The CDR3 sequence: CASSKILAGDIDTQYF. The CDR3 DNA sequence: TGTGCCAGCAGCAAAATACTAGCGGGAGATATAGATACGCAGTATTTT.

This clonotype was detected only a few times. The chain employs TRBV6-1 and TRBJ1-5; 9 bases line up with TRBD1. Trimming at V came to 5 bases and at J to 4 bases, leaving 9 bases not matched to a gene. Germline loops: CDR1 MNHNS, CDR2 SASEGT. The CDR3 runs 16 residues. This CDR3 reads CASSTATGGGNQPQHF. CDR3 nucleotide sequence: TGTGCCAGCAGTACAGCTACAGGGGGCGGAAATCAGCCCCAGCATTTT.

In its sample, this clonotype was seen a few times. CDR3 region: CASSQGGYRAYGYTF. The CDR3 bases are TGTGCCAGCAGCCAAGGGGGCTACAGGGCCTATGGCTACACCTTC. The genes are TRBV14 and TRBJ1-2; a weak D match, TRBD1 (6 bases). This CDR3 has 15 amino acids. Trimming stripped 1 base from V and 4 bases from J, with 13 bases between. The germline V gene encodes CDR1 SGHDN and CDR2 FVKESK.